The next 29 T cell receptor beta chains were all read from a single sample in a study of blood T cell repertoires in COVID-19. Measured with immunoSEQ multiplex PCR; TCRdb has only the in-frame clones, and not every one. Of more than 250,000 clones listed, more than 85% were seen once; the top ten hold approximately 17%. The specimen sequenced was PBMCs or T cells enriched from blood (not recorded which). These receptors originate from a woman aged 30 to 39 who had recovered from COVID-19.

The table lists this clone with a count of one. This chain connects TRBV19 to TRBJ2-7; 7 bases are a match to TRBD2. Germline V gives CDR1 LNHDA, CDR2 SQIVND (reference sequence). With V trimmed by 3 bases and J by 3 bases, 8 bases remained unmatched. This CDR3 is built from 15 residues. CDR3 nucleotide sequence: TGTGCCAGTAGTATGAGCGGGATTTCGGGCTACGAGCAGTACTTC. Amino acid sequence: CASSMSGISGYEQYF. Together with reference TRBV19 and TRBJ2-7, the CDR3 gives the full variable domain: DGGITQSPKYLFRKEGQNVTLSCEQNLNHDAMYWYRQDPGQGLRLIYYSQIVNDFQKGDIAEGYSVSREKKESFPLTVTSAQKNPTAFYLCASSMSGISGYEQYFGPGTRLTVT.

This chain uses TRBV29-1 with TRBJ2-1; D is perhaps TRBD1 (5 bases). The CDR3 extends over 12 amino acids. The germline V and J ends were trimmed by 7 bases and 7 bases, with 14 bases remaining between them. The germline V gene has CDR1 SQVTM and CDR2 ANQGSEA. As DNA, the CDR3 is TGCAGCGCAGAAGACAGACTGAATGAGCAGTTCTTC. Translating gives CSAEDRLNEQFF.

The genes are TRBV7-2 and TRBJ1-6; D might be TRBD1 (6 bases). The CDR3 covers 15 residues. V was trimmed by 6 bases and J by 9 bases, leaving 18 bases between them. Per the germline V gene, CDR1 is SGHTA and CDR2 is FQGNSA. Written as DNA, the CDR3 is TGTGCCAGCAGTAAAAACAGGGCGGTGAGTTCACCCCTCCACTTT. Its protein is CASSKNRAVSSPLHF.

V and J are TRBV10-3 and TRBJ1-3; the match to TRBD1 covers 8 bases. V was clipped by 6 bases and J by 0 bases; unmatched bases: 4. This CDR3 comprises 15 residues. Germline CDR1 is ENHRY and CDR2 is SYGVKD. The CDR3 spells CAISETGGSGNTIYF. CDR3 in DNA: TGTGCCATCAGCGAAACAGGGGGCTCTGGAAACACCATATATTTT.

The rearrangement uses TRBV9 and TRBJ2-1, with a weak D call TRBD2 (6 bases). Trimming took off 0 bases at V and 4 bases at J, with 11 bases between the two ends. The CDR3 spans 15 residues. The germline CDR1 and CDR2 sequences are SGDLS and YYNGEE. The DNA of the CDR3 is TGTGCCAGCAGCGTAGTAGCGGCCCCTTACAATGAGCAGTTCTTC. It is translated as CASSVVAAPYNEQFF.

The chain has TRBV28 and TRBJ1-1; TRBD1 might be the D (5 bases). This CDR3 has 15 residues. Per the germline V gene, CDR1 is MDHEN and CDR2 is SYDVKM. V lost 2 bases to trimming and J lost 1 base, with 11 bases between them. This CDR3 is CASSLGGEGNTEAFF. CDR3 nucleotides: TGTGCCAGCAGTTTAGGGGGGGAAGGGAACACTGAAGCTTTCTTT.

This clone was recorded once. The chain couples TRBV5-6 to TRBJ2-7; TRBD2 agrees at 13 bases. There are 14 residues in the CDR3. Germline V gene data show CDR1 as SGHDT and CDR2 as YYEEEE. V trimming: 4 bases; J trimming: 12 bases; junction bases outside the gene matches: 10. CDR3 sequence reads: CASSLILAGGPAYF. In DNA form, the CDR3 reads TGTGCCAGCAGCCTCATACTAGCGGGAGGGCCGGCGTACTTC.

On this clone itself: The sample carries other DNA sequences with the same CDR3. CDR3 coding DNA: TGTGCCAGCAGTTTGCGGGGGGGATGGAATGAGCAGTTCTTC. Translation: CASSLRGGWNEQFF. J is TRBJ2-1 and V is TRBV28, with 9 bases identical to TRBD2. The V gene's germline CDR1 is MDHEN and CDR2 SYDVKM. V shed 3 bases and J 7 bases; nucleotides not matched to a gene: 4. The CDR3 has 14 residues. The full variable domain, completed using reference TRBV28 and TRBJ2-1, is DVKVTQSSRYLVKRTGEKVFLECVQDMDHENMFWYRQDPGLGLRLIYFSYDVKMKEKGDIPEGYSVSREKKERFSLILESASTNQTSMYLCASSLRGGWNEQFFGPGTRLTVL.

V usage is TRBV4-2 and J usage is TRBJ2-7; tentative D call: TRBD2 (6 bases). Per the germline V gene, CDR1 is LGHNA and CDR2 is YNFKEQ. The CDR3 length is 15 residues. V was trimmed by 0 bases and J by 0 bases, leaving 9 bases between them. The CDR3, as DNA: TGTGCCAGCAGCCAAGATAAGGGACTCTCCTACGAGCAGTACTTC. Protein sequence: CASSQDKGLSYEQYF.

The chain uses TRBV19 and TRBJ1-1, with a possible D match to TRBD1 (5 bases). This CDR3 has 11 residues. CDR1 and CDR2 from the germline V gene are LNHDA and SQIVND (reference sequence). V gave up 8 bases and J gave up 2 bases, with 6 bases separating them. This CDR3 is CASQGNTEAFF. The CDR3 DNA follows: TGTGCCAGTCAGGGAAACACTGAAGCTTTCTTT.

The chain joins TRBV5-1 to TRBJ1-2; D ambiguous. The CDR3 contains 15 residues. Germline V CDR1 and CDR2: SGHRS, YFSETQ. V was shortened by 8 bases and J by 0 bases, with 17 bases between the two germline ends. CDR3 residues: CASRVGSEPNYGYTF. As DNA, the CDR3 is TGCGCCAGTAGGGTTGGGAGTGAGCCTAACTATGGCTACACCTTC.

This chain joins TRBV28 and TRBJ1-2; D is perhaps TRBD1 (5 bases). Trimming pared 8 bases from V and 3 bases from J, leaving 7 bases between. The CDR3 covers 11 residues. The germline CDR1 and CDR2 sequences are MDHEN and SYDVKM. CDR3 bases: TGTGCCAGCCGCAGGGACTATGGCTACACCTTC. As protein: CASRRDYGYTF.

This chain connects TRBV28 to TRBJ1-6; 8 nucleotides align to TRBD1. CDR3 length: 17 residues. Germline V gives CDR1 MDHEN, CDR2 SYDVKM. The V segment lost 2 bases and the J segment 10 bases; nucleotides outside the gene matches: 13. Written as DNA, the CDR3 is TGTGCCAGCAGTTTAAGTGGTACTGGGACAGGAAGATCACCCCTCCACTTT. It is translated as CASSLSGTGTGRSPLHF.

The chain links TRBV11-2 to TRBJ2-1; 12 bases line up with TRBD2. Germline loops: CDR1 SGHAT, CDR2 FQNNGV. The length of the CDR3 is 17 residues. V lost 1 base and J lost 5; bases outside the gene matches: 6. As DNA, the CDR3 is TGTGCCAGCAGCTTAGTGATGGGACTAGCGGGTCACAATGAGCAGTTCTTC. Encoded protein: CASSLVMGLAGHNEQFF.

This rearrangement joins TRBV7-9 to TRBJ1-2; 8 bases map to TRBD1. The trim removed 5 bases at V and 6 bases at J, leaving 8 bases unmatched. CDR3 length: 14 amino acids. Germline lookup yields CDR1 SEHNR and CDR2 FQNEAQ (reference sequence). This CDR3 reads CASSRGQGANGYTF. For the CDR3, the DNA is TGTGCCAGCAGCCGTGGGCAGGGGGCGAATGGCTACACCTTC.

V gene TRBV28 combines with J gene TRBJ2-7, with D perhaps TRBD1 (5 bases). The CDR3 runs to 13 residues. Germline loops: CDR1 MDHEN, CDR2 SYDVKM. Trimming removed 6 bases from V and 2 bases from J, with 11 bases in between. This chain's CDR3 is CASRTTVTYEQYF. In nucleotides, the CDR3 is TGTGCCAGCAGGACGACAGTTACCTACGAGCAGTACTTC.

The chain is built from TRBV15 and TRBJ1-5, with D unclear. This CDR3 has 13 residues. The germline CDR1 and CDR2 sequences are LNHNV and YYDKDF (reference sequence). Trimming removed 0 bases from V and 7 bases from J, with 7 bases in between. The CDR3 DNA reads TGTGCCACCAGCAGAGATCTTGGCCAGCCCCAGCATTTT. Amino acids: CATSRDLGQPQHF. The full variable domain, rest sourced from reference TRBV15 and TRBJ1-5, is DAMVIQNPRYQVTQFGKPVTLSCSQTLNHNVMYWYQQKSSQAPKLLFHYYDKDFNNEADTPDNFQSRRPNTSFCFLDIRSPGLGDTAMYLCATSRDLGQPQHFGDGTRLSIL.

The J gene is TRBJ2-1, the V gene TRBV7-9; D might be TRBD2 (5 bases). V was pared by 5 bases and J by 12 bases, with 14 bases between. The CDR3 totals 12 residues. Germline loops: CDR1 SEHNR, CDR2 FQNEAQ (reference sequence). The chain's CDR3 is CASSLEERRQFF. CDR3 nucleotides: TGTGCCAGCAGCCTGGAGGAGCGCCGGCAGTTCTTC.

V and J are TRBV27 and TRBJ1-2; D may be TRBD1 (5 bases). The CDR3 sequence is 15 residues long. The V and J ends lost 5 bases and 6 bases respectively, with 19 bases between them. CDR1 and CDR2 from the germline V gene are MNHEY and SMNVEV (reference sequence). The CDR3 DNA follows: TGTGCCAGCAGTCGAACCTGGCAGGGCAACGATGGCTACACCTTC. This codes for CASSRTWQGNDGYTF.

In this sample, this clone turned up once. The J gene is TRBJ2-7, the V gene TRBV3-1 (or the pseudogene TRBV3-2); 12 nucleotides line up with TRBD2. Germline assignment: CDR1 LGHDT and CDR2 YNNKEL (reference sequence). The V segment lost 0 bases and the J segment 7 bases; nucleotides outside the gene matches: 7. The CDR3 totals 16 residues. The CDR3 nucleotides read TGTGCCAGCAGCCAAGATCTAGCGGGAGGGTTGGGGGAGCAGTACTTC. Protein product: CASSQDLAGGLGEQYF.

The V gene is TRBV28, the J gene TRBJ2-1; tentative D call: TRBD1 (7 bases). Germline assignment: CDR1 MDHEN and CDR2 SYDVKM. Trimming pared 3 bases from V and 8 bases from J, leaving 14 bases between. This CDR3 is built from 14 residues. The CDR3 nucleotides read TGTGCCAGCAGTTTTGCAGGGGGGTCATATGAGCAGTTCTTC. Its translation: CASSFAGGSYEQFF.

The V gene is TRBV19, the J gene TRBJ2-7; 10 nucleotides agree with TRBD2. Germline trimming cut 3 bases from V and 9 bases from J; bases unmatched to any gene: 5. CDR1 LNHDA and CDR2 SQIVND come from the germline V gene (reference sequence). The CDR3 length is 13 residues. DNA of the CDR3: TGTGCCAGTAGTATCGCTAGCGGGGGTGTGCAGTACTTC. It is translated as CASSIASGGVQYF.

This chain joins TRBV6-5 and TRBJ1-2; D perhaps matches TRBD1 (6 bases). CDR1 is MNHEY, CDR2 SVGAGI, per germline. V was pared by 6 bases and J by 7 bases, with 15 bases between. There are 13 residues in the CDR3. The DNA of the CDR3 is TGTGCCAGCAGCTCGGGGGGGGCGAGTGGCTACACCTTC. It encodes CASSSGGASGYTF.

This chain links TRBV14 with TRBJ2-7; tentatively, D is TRBD1 (6 bases). Germline V gene sequence: CDR1 SGHDN, CDR2 FVKESK. V lost 4 bases and J 1 base, leaving 14 bases between the germline ends. The CDR3 has 15 residues. CDR3 amino acids: CASSPTRGISYEQYF. The CDR3 DNA follows: TGTGCCAGCAGCCCAACCAGGGGCATTTCCTACGAGCAGTACTTC.

This clone was counted a single time. The rearrangement uses TRBV13 and TRBJ2-2; 9 nucleotides line up with TRBD2. This CDR3 spans 15 amino acids. Germline V gene data show CDR1 as PRHDT and CDR2 as FYEKMQ (reference sequence). J gave up 2 bases and V 6 bases, and 4 bases lay outside the gene matches. DNA of the CDR3: TGTGCCAGCAGACCTAGCGGGGAAAACACCGGGGAGCTGTTTTTT. It yields the protein CASRPSGENTGELFF.

J is TRBJ2-7 and V is TRBV5-1; maybe TRBD2 (6 bases). The ends were cut back, 4 bases at V and 4 bases at J, with 12 bases in the middle. Germline CDR1 reads SGHRS; CDR2 reads YFSETQ. CDR3 length: 13 amino acids. The CDR3 is CASSVSGVYEQYF. The CDR3 DNA sequence: TGCGCCAGCAGCGTATCGGGGGTGTACGAGCAGTACTTC.

The rearrangement uses TRBV7-9 and TRBJ1-1, with 8 nucleotides matching TRBD1. The CDR3 runs 16 residues. Germline V gene sequence: CDR1 SEHNR, CDR2 FQNEAQ (reference sequence). J was trimmed by 4 bases and V by 5 bases; bases with no gene match: 12. The CDR3 here is CASSIPGGGRTTEAFF. The DNA of the CDR3 is TGTGCCAGCAGCATTCCAGGGGGCGGAAGGACCACTGAAGCTTTCTTT.

This rearrangement joins TRBV11-3 to TRBJ2-3; 13 bases are shared with TRBD2. Trimming at V came to 4 bases and at J to 1 base, leaving 8 bases not matched to a gene. The CDR3 sequence is 18 residues long. CDR1 SGHNT and CDR2 YENEEA come from the germline V gene. The CDR3 DNA reads as TGTGCCAGCAGCTCCTGGACTAGCGGGAGCGTAGGCACAGATACGCAGTATTTT. As protein: CASSSWTSGSVGTDTQYF.

This chain connects TRBV28 to TRBJ2-3, with D possibly matching TRBD1 (5 bases). Trimming pared 2 bases from V and 0 bases from J, leaving 12 bases between. Germline CDR1 MDHEN, CDR2 SYDVKM. CDR3 length: 16 amino acids. CDR3 protein: CASSLGAAGSTDTQYF. In DNA form, the CDR3 reads TGTGCCAGCAGTTTAGGGGCGGCAGGGAGCACAGATACGCAGTATTTT.